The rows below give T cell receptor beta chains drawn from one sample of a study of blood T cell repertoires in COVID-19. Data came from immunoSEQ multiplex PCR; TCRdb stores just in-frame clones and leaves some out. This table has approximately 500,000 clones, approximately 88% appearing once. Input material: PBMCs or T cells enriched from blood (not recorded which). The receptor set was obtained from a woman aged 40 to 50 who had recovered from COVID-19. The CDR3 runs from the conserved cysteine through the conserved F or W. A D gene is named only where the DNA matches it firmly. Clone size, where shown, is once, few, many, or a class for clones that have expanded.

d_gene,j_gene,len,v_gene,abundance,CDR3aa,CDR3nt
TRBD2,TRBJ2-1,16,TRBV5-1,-,CASSYSLAGGYNEQFF,TGCGCCAGCAGCTACTCACTAGCGGGAGGATATAATGAGCAGTTCTTC
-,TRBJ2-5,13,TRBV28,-,CASSLNRVGTQYF,TGTGCCAGCAGTTTAAACCGGGTGGGGACCCAGTACTTC
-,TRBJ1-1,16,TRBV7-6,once,CASSLQDRGGGTEAFF,TGTGCCAGCAGCTTACAAGACCGTGGGGGGGGCACTGAAGCTTTCTTT
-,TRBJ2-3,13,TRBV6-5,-,CASSSESTDTQYF,TGTGCCAGCAGTTCGGAGAGCACAGATACGCAGTATTTT
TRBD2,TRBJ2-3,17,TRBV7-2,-,CASRAGGSGRAGDTQYF,TGTGCCAGCCGTGCGGGGGGTAGCGGGAGGGCTGGAGATACGCAGTATTTT
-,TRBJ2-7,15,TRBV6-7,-,CASSYSSQDSYEQYF,TGTGCCAGCAGTTACTCGAGTCAGGACTCCTACGAGCAGTACTTC
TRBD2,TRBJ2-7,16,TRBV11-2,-,CASSLLAGGPSYEQYF,TGTGCCAGCAGCTTATTGGCGGGAGGGCCCTCCTACGAGCAGTACTTC
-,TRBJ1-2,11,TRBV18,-,CASSPEKEYTF,TGTGCCAGCTCACCAGAGAAAGAGTACACCTTC
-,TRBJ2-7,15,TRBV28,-,CASSPGQVGSYEQYF,TGTGCCAGCAGCCCTGGACAAGTCGGCTCCTACGAGCAGTACTTC
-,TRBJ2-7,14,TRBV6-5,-,CASSPRVFSYEQYF,TGTGCCAGCAGTCCCCGAGTGTTCTCCTACGAGCAGTACTTC